Listed below are T cell receptor beta chains from one sample, sequenced in a study of regulatory T cells in long-lasting Graves disease. TCRdb passed the multiplex PCR reads through MiXCR, listing each CDR3 protein once. The table has 200,000 to 250,000 distinct CDR3 sequences, around 20% seen once. This sample also appeared in a second study, on T cells in Graves' hyperthyroidism and ophthalmopathy.

The sequencing here drew on peripheral blood mononuclear cells (PBMCs), taken at new diagnosis, from a patient treated with antithyroid drugs. The receptors derive from a woman in her thirties with Graves disease. CDR3s include the opening cysteine and the closing phenylalanine or tryptophan. D genes are given only for firm matches. Only part of the rows carry a size: once, few, many, or a class if the clone is expanded.

>TRBJ2-6|-|-|TRBV5-6
CASSEWSQVANVLTF
TGTGCCAGCAGCGAGTGGTCTCAGGTGGCCAACGTCCTGACTTTC
>TRBJ2-3|-|few|TRBV5-4
CAIPLGGNRADTQYF
TGTGCCATCCCCCTGGGCGGCAACCGGGCGGATACGCAGTATTTT
>TRBJ1-2|-|-|TRBV14
CASSQVQSDGYTF
TGTGCCAGCAGCCAAGTCCAGAGTGATGGCTACACCTTC
>TRBJ2-1|TRBD1|many|TRBV7-9
CASSPDRGHEQFF
TGTGCCAGCAGCCCCGACAGGGGACACGAGCAGTTCTTC
>TRBJ2-7|TRBD1|many|TRBV28
CASSPPLDRADFYEQYF
TGTGCCAGCAGCCCACCTCTAGACAGGGCAGACTTCTACGAGCAGTACTTC
>TRBJ1-1|-|-|TRBV7-2
CASSQGATEAFF
TGTGCCAGCAGCCAGGGTGCAACTGAAGCTTTCTTT
>TRBJ2-1|TRBD2|many|TRBV6-1
CASSRLAGASSNEQFF
TGTGCCAGCAGTAGACTAGCGGGAGCGTCATCAAATGAGCAGTTCTTC
>TRBJ2-7|TRBD1|many|TRBV6-1
CASSEPGQGVSYEQYF
TGTGCCAGCAGTGAACCGGGACAGGGGGTCTCCTACGAGCAGTACTTC
>TRBJ1-1|-|few|TRBV20-1
CSAPRGGDTEAFF
TGCAGTGCTCCCCGTGGAGGGGACACTGAAGCTTTCTTT
>TRBJ2-2|TRBD2|-|TRBV11-2
CASSLTGTSGKTGELFF
TGTGCCAGCAGCCTAACCGGGACTAGCGGGAAGACCGGGGAGCTGTTTTTT
>TRBJ1-2|-|-|TRBV9
CASSAASGGGYTF
TGTGCCAGCAGCGCCGCATCGGGAGGTGGCTACACCTTC
>TRBJ2-1|-|-|TRBV12-3/TRBV12-4
CASSRDREAGEFF
TGTGCCAGCAGTCGGGACAGGGAAGCGGGAGAGTTCTTC
>TRBJ2-7|TRBD2|many|TRBV27
CASGPGGLTYEQYF
TGTGCCAGCGGGCCGGGGGGACTCACCTACGAGCAGTACTTC
>TRBJ1-4|-|-|TRBV7-2
CASSRLAGEWEKLFF
TGTGCCAGCAGCCGCCTGGCGGGGGAGTGGGAAAAACTGTTTTTT
>TRBJ1-2|-|many|TRBV30
CAWGSGAYGYTF
TGTGCCTGGGGATCCGGCGCCTATGGCTACACCTTC
>TRBJ2-1|-|many|TRBV3-1
CASSQPHSGVHNEQFF
TGTGCCAGCAGCCAACCTCACAGCGGAGTTCACAATGAGCAGTTCTTC
>TRBJ1-1|-|many|TRBV19
CASIRGAGMNTEAFF
TGTGCCAGTATCCGGGGGGCAGGTATGAACACTGAAGCTTTCTTT